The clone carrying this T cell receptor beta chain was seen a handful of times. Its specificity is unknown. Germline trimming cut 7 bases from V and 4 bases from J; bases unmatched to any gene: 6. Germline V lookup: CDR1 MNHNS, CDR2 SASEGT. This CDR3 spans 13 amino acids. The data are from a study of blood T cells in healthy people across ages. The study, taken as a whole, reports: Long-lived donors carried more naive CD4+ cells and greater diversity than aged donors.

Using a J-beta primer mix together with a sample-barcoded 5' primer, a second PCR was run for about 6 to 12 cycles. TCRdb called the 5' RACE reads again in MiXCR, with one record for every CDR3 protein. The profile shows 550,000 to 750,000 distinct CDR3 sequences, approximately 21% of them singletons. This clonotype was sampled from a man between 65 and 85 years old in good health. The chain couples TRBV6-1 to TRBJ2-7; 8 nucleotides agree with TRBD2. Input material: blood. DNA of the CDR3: TGTGCCAGCAACCCTAGCGGGTTGTACGAGCAGTACTTC. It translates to CASNPSGLYEQYF.